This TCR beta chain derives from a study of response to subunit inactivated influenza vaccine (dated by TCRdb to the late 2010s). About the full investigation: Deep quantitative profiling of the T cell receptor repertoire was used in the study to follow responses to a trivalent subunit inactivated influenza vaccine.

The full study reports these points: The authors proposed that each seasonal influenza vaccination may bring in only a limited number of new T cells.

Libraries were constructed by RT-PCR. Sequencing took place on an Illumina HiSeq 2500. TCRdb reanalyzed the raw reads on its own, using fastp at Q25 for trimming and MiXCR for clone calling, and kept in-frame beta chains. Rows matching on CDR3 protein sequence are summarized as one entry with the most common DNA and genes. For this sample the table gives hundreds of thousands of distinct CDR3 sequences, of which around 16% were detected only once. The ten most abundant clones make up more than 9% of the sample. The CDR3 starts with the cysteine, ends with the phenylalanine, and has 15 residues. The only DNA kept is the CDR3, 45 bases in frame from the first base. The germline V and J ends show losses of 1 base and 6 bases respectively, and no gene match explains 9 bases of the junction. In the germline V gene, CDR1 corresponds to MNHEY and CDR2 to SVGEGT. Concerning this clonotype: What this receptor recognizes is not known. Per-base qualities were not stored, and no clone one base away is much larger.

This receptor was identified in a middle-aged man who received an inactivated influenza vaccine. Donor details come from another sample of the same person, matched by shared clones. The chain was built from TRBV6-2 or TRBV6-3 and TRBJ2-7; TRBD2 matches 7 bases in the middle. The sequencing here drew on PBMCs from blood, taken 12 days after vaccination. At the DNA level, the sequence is TGTGCCAGCAGTTACTTGTTGGCGGGAGTTGGCGAGCAGTACTTC. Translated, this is CASSYLLAGVGEQYF.